This note documents a single T cell receptor beta chain sequence. A junction boundary mismatches the germline segment, possibly from a read error. These data originate in a study of blood T cell repertoires in COVID-19. In the study overall: PBMCs, B-cell-depleted T cells, or T cells provided the cDNA or gDNA that made up the material.

Original data processing: The assay estimated nucleated cells by amplifying reference gene primers. Measured with immunoSEQ multiplex PCR; TCRdb has only the in-frame clones, and not every one. The DNA was the basis for D and trimming; V, J and clone size are from that table. The data contain roughly 500,000 clones, around 85% of them singletons. The clonotype originates from a human donor in a cohort sampled during active COVID-19. Material for sequencing was peripheral blood.

The chain's CDR3 is CASSPWTGRNENLFF. For the CDR3, the DNA is TGTGCCAGCAGCCCGTGGACAGGACGTAATGAAAACCTGTTTTTT. V is TRBV7-9 and J is TRBJ1-4; 7 bases line up with TRBD1. Germline V gene lookup returns CDR1 SEHNR and CDR2 FQNEAQ (reference sequence). The CDR3 has 15 residues. Full variable domain (missing parts from reference TRBV7-9 and TRBJ1-4): DTGVSQNPRHKITKRGQNVTFRCDPISEHNRLYWYRQTLGQGPEFLTYFQNEAQLEKSRLLSDRFSAERPKGSFSTLEIQRTEQGDSAMYLCASSPWTGRNENLFFGSGTQLSVL.